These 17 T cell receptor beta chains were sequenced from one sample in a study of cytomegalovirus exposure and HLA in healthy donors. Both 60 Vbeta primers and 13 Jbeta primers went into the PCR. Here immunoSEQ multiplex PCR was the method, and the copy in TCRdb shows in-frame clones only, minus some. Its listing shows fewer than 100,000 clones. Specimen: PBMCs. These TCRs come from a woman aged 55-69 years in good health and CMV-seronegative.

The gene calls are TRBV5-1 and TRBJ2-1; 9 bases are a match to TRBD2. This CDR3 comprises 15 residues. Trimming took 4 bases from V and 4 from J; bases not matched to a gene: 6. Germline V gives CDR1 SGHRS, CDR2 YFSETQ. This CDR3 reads CASSGLSGGYNEQFF. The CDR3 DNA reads TGCGCCAGCAGCGGACTTAGCGGGGGATACAATGAGCAGTTCTTC. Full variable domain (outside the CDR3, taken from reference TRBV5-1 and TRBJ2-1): KAGVTQTPRYLIKTRGQQVTLSCSPISGHRSVSWYQQTPGQGLQFLFEYFSETQRNKGNFPGRFSGRQFSNSRSEMNVSTLELGDSALYLCASSGLSGGYNEQFFGPGTRLTVL.

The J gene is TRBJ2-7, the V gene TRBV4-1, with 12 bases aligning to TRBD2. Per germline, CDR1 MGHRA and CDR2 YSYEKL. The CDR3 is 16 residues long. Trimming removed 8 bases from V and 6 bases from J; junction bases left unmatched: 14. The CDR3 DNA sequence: TGCGCCAGCGGCCGACTAGCGGGAGTTCGTTTGGGCGAGCAGTACTTC. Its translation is CASGRLAGVRLGEQYF.

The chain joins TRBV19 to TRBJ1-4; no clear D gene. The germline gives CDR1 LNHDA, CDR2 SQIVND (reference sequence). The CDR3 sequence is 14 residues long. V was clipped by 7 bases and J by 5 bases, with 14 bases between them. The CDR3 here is CASTPGNWNEKLFF. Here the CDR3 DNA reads TGTGCCAGTACCCCCGGTAACTGGAATGAAAAACTGTTTTTT.

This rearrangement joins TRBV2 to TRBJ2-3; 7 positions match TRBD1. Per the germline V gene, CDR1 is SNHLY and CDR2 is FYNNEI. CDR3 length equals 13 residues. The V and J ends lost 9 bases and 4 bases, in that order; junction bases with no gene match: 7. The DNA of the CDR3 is TGTGCCAGTGAGAGACAGGGCCCAGATACGCAGTATTTT. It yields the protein CASERQGPDTQYF.

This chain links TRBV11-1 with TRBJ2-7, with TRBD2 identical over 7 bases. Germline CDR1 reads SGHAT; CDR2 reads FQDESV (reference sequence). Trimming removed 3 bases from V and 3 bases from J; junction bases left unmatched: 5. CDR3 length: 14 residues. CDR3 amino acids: CASSLAASGYEQYF. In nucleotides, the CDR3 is TGTGCCAGCAGCTTGGCGGCTAGCGGCTACGAGCAGTACTTC.

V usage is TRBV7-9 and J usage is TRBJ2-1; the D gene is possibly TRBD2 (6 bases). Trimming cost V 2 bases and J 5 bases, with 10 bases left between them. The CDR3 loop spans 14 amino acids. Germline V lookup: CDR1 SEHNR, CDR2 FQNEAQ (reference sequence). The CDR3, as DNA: TGTGCCAGCAGCTTACTAGCGTTAAACAATGAGCAGTTCTTC. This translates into CASSLLALNNEQFF.

The CDR3 sequence is CASSLGGLGYTF. Here the CDR3 DNA reads TGTGCCAGCAGCTTGGGAGGGCTTGGCTACACCTTC. This chain joins TRBV5-6 and TRBJ1-2; D remains ambiguous. V lost 0 bases and J lost 7, with 7 bases in between. The CDR3 is 12 residues long. Per the germline V gene, CDR1 is SGHDT and CDR2 is YYEEEE.

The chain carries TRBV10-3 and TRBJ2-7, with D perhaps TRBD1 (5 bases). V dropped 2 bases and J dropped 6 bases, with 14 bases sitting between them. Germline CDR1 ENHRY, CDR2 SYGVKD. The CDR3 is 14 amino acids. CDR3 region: CAISEPHGQGEQYF. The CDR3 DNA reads TGTGCCATCAGTGAGCCCCACGGGCAGGGCGAGCAGTACTTC.

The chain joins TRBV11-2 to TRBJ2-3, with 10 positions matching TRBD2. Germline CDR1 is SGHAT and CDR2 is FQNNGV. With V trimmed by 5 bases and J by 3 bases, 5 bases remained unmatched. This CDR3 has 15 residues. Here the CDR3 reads CASSPSGSPTDTQYF. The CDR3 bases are TGTGCCAGCAGCCCTAGCGGGAGTCCTACAGATACGCAGTATTTT.

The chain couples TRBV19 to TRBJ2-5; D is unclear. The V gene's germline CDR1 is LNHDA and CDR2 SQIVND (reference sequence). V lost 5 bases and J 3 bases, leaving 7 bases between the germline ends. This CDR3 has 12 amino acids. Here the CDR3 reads CASSSREETQYF. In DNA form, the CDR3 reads TGTGCCAGTAGTTCCCGGGAAGAGACCCAGTACTTC.

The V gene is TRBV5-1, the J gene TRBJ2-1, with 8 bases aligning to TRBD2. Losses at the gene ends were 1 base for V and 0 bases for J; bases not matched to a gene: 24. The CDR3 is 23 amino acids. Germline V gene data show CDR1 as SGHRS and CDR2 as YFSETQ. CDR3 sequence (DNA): TGCGCCAGCAGCTTGTCAGGCGGAACTAGCGGAGTAATTGGCCCAAGCTCCTACAATGAGCAGTTCTTC. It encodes CASSLSGGTSGVIGPSSYNEQFF.

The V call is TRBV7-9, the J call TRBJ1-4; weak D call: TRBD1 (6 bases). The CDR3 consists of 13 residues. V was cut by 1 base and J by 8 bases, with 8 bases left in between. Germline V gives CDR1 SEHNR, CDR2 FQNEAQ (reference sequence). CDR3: CASSLGQGEKLFF. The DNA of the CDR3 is TGTGCCAGCAGCTTAGGCCAGGGGGAAAAACTGTTTTTT.

CDR3 region: CASSWGLAGEGYEQYF. CDR3 DNA: TGTGCCAGTAGTTGGGGACTAGCGGGAGAAGGCTACGAGCAGTACTTC. The rearrangement joins TRBV19 to TRBJ2-7, with 14 bases fitting TRBD2. This CDR3 comprises 16 residues. V was pared by 5 bases and J by 3 bases, with 6 bases of the junction left unmatched. Per germline, CDR1 LNHDA and CDR2 SQIVND (reference sequence).

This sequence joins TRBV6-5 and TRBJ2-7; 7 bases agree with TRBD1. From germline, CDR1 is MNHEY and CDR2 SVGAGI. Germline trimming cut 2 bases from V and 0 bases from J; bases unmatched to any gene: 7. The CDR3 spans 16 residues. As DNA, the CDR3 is TGTGCCAGCAGTTACCGGTGGGACAGCCTCTCCTACGAGCAGTACTTC. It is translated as CASSYRWDSLSYEQYF.

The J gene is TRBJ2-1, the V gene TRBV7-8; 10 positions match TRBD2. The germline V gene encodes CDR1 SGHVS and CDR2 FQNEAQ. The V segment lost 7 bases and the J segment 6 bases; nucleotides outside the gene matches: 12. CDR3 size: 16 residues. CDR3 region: CASTPTPGLAINEQFF. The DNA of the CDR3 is TGTGCCAGCACCCCGACCCCGGGACTAGCGATCAATGAGCAGTTCTTC.

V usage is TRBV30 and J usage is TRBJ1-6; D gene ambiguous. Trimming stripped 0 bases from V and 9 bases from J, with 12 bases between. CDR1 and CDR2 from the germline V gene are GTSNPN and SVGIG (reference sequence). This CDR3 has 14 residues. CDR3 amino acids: CAWSVLRPGSPLHF. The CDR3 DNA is TGTGCCTGGAGTGTACTAAGGCCGGGTTCACCCCTCCACTTT. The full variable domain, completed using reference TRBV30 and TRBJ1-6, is SQTIHQWPATLVQPVGSPLSLECTVEGTSNPNLYWYRQAAGRGLQLLFYSVGIGQISSEVPQNLSASRPQDRQFILSSKKLLLSDSGFYLCAWSVLRPGSPLHFGNGTRLTVT.

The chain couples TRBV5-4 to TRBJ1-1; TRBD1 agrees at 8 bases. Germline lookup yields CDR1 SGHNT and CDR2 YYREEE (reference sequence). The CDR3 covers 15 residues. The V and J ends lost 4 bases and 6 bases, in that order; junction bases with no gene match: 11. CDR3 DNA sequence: TGTGCCAGCAGCGTTGACAGGGGTAAGGGGGCTGAAGCTTTCTTT. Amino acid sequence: CASSVDRGKGAEAFF.